This T cell receptor beta chain was found in a study of radiation and T cells in renal cell carcinoma. Study information: Nephrectomy followed 15 Gy stereotactic body radiation by 4 weeks.

Time point indicated: baseline pretreatment blood. Sample treatment: 15 Gy SBRT to primary tumor, nephrectomy 4 weeks later. The CDR3 runs to 14 residues. Per the germline V gene, CDR1 is MDHEN and CDR2 is SYDVKM. The V gene lost 6 bases and the J gene lost 4 bases, with 16 bases spanning the gap. TCRdb's copy holds only in-frame clones and misses some; the assay was immunoSEQ multiplex PCR. The sample lists approximately 110,000 clones, 80% to 85% occurring once. The chain uses TRBV28 and TRBJ2-7; a possible D gene is TRBD1 (6 bases). This TCR was sampled from a woman aged 55-75 years with renal cell carcinoma. Sample: blood, taken from a patient whose treatment included radiotherapy and nephrectomy. The CDR3 DNA sequence: TGTGCCAGCAGGGAGGCAGGGGTCCAATACGAGCAGTACTTC. Translated, it gives CASREAGVQYEQYF.